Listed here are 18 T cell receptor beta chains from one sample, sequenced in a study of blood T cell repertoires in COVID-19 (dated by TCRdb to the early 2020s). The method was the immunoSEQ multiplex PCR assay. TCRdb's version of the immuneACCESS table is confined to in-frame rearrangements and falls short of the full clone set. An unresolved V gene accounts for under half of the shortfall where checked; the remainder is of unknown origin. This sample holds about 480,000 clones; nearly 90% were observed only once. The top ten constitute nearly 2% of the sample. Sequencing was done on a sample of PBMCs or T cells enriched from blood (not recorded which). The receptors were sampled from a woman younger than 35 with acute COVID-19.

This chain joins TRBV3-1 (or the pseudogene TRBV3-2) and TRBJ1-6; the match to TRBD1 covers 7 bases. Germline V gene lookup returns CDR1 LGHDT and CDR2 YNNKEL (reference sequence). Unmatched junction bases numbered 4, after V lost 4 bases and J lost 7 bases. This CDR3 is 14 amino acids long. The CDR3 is CASSLYRGNSPLHF. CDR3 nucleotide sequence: TGTGCCAGCAGCCTCTACAGGGGAAATTCACCCCTCCACTTT.

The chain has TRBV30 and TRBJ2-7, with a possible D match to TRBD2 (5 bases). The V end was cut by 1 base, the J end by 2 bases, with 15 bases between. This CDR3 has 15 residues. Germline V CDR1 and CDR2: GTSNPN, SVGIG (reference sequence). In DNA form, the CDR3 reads TGTGCCTGGAGTGGTCACCATCGGCGGGCCTACGAGCAGTACTTC. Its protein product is CAWSGHHRRAYEQYF. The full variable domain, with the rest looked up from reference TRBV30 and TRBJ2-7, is SQTIHQWPATLVQPVGSPLSLECTVEGTSNPNLYWYRQAAGRGLQLLFYSVGIGQISSEVPQNLSASRPQDRQFILSSKKLLLSDSGFYLCAWSGHHRRAYEQYFGPGTRLTVT.

In DNA form, the CDR3 reads TGTGCCAGCAGCCATCCGGGACAGATGAACACTGAAGCTTTCTTT. It specifies CASSHPGQMNTEAFF. The chain links TRBV14 to TRBJ1-1, with 7 bases matching TRBD1. The trim removed 3 bases at V and 0 bases at J, leaving 4 bases unmatched. The germline V gene has CDR1 SGHDN and CDR2 FVKESK. The CDR3 is 15 residues long.

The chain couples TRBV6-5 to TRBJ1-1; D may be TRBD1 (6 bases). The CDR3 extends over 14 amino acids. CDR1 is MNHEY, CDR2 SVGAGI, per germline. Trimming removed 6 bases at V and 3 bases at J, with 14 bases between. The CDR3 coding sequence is TGTGCCAGCAGGACGGGGGGCAGGGACACTGAAGCTTTCTTT. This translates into CASRTGGRDTEAFF.

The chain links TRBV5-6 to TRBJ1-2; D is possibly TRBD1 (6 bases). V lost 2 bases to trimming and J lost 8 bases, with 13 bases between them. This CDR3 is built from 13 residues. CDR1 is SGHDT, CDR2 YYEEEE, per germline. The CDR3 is CASSLRTEAGYTF. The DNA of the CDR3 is TGTGCCAGCAGCTTACGGACAGAGGCGGGCTACACCTTC.

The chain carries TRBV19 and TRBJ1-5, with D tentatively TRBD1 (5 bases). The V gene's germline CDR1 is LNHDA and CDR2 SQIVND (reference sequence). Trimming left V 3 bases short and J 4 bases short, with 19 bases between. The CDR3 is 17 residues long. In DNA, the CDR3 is TGTGCCAGTAGTATCCTCCTCGGCGGGACTGATAATCAGCCCCAGCATTTT. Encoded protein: CASSILLGGTDNQPQHF.

CDR3 in amino acids: CASSSTTGNPFLTEAFF. The CDR3 nucleotides are TGCGCCAGCAGCTCAACCACAGGGAACCCTTTTTTGACTGAAGCTTTCTTT. The V and J genes are TRBV5-1 and TRBJ1-1; tentatively, D is TRBD1 (6 bases). The CDR3 loop spans 17 amino acids. Germline CDR1 is SGHRS and CDR2 is YFSETQ. With 3 bases removed from V and 5 bases from J, the gap between germline ends came to 23 bases.

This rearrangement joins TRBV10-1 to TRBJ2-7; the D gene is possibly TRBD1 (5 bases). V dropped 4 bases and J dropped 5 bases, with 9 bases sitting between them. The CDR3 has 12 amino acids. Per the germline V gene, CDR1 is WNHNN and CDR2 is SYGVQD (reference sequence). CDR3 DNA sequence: TGCGCCAGCAGTGCGCAGGGCGACGAGCAGTACTTC. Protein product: CASSAQGDEQYF.

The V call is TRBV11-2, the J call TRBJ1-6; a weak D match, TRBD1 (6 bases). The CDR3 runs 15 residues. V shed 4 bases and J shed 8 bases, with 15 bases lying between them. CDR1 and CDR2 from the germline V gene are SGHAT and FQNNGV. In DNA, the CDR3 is TGTGCCAGCAGCTCCAGGGGTAGCTTTTATTCACCCCTCCACTTT. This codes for CASSSRGSFYSPLHF.

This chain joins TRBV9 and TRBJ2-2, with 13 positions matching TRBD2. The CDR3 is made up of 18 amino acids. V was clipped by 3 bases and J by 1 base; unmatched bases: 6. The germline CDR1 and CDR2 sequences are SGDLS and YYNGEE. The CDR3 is CASSERLAGGLNTGELFF. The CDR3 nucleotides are TGTGCCAGCAGCGAGCGACTAGCGGGGGGCCTGAACACCGGGGAGCTGTTTTTT.

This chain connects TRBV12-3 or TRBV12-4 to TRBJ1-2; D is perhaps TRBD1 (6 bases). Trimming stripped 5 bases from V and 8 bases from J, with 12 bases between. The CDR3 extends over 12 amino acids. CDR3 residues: CASSLQGQGYTF. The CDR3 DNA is TGTGCCAGCAGTCTCCAGGGGCAGGGCTACACCTTC.

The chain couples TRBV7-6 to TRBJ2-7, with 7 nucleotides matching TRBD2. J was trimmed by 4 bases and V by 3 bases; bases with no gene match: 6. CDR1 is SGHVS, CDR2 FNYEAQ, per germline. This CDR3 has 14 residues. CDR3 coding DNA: TGTGCCAGCAGCTTCCGGGGACTAAAATACGAGCAGTACTTC. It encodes CASSFRGLKYEQYF.

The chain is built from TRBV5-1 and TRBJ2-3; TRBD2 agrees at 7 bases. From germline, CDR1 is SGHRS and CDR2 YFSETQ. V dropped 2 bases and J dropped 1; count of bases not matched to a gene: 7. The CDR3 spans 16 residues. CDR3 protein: CASSFVGAGGTDTQYF. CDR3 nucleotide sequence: TGCGCCAGCAGCTTCGTTGGGGCGGGGGGCACAGATACGCAGTATTTT.

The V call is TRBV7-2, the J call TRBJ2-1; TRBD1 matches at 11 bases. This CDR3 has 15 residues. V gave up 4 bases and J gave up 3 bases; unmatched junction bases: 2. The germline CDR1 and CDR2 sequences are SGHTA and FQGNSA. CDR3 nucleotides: TGTGCCAGCAGCTGGGGACAGGGGGGCTACAATGAGCAGTTCTTC. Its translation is CASSWGQGGYNEQFF. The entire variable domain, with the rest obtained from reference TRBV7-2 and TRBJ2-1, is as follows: GAGVSQSPSNKVTEKGKDVELRCDPISGHTALYWYRQSLGQGLEFLIYFQGNSAPDKSGLPSDRFSAERTGGSVSTLTIQRTQQEDSAVYLCASSWGQGGYNEQFFGPGTRLTVL.

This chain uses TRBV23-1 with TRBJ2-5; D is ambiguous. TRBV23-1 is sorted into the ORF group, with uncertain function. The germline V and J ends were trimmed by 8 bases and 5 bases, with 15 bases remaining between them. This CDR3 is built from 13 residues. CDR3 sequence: CASPHPRMETQYF. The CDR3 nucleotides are TGCGCCAGCCCGCACCCCAGGATGGAGACCCAGTACTTC.

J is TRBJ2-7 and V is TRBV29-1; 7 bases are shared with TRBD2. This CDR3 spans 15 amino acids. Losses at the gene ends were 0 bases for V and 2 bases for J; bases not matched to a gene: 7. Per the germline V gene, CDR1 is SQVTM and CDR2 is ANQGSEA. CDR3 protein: CSVEESGGETYEQYF. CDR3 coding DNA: TGCAGCGTTGAAGAATCGGGGGGAGAGACCTACGAGCAGTACTTC.

Here the CDR3 reads CASSTRDYSYEQYF. DNA of the CDR3: TGCGCCAGCAGCACCCGGGACTACTCCTACGAGCAGTACTTC. V usage is TRBV5-1 and J usage is TRBJ2-7, with 7 positions matching TRBD2. Germline V gene data show CDR1 as SGHRS and CDR2 as YFSETQ. This CDR3 has 14 residues. V lost 4 bases and J lost 0; bases outside the gene matches: 4.

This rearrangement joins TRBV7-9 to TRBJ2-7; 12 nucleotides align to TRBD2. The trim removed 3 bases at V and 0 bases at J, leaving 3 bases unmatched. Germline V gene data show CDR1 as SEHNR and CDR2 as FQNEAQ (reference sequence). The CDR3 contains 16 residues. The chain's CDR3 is CASSFGTSGYSYEQYF. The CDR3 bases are TGTGCCAGCAGCTTCGGGACTAGCGGGTACTCCTACGAGCAGTACTTC.